Listed below are T cell receptor beta chains from one sample, sequenced in a study of shared clonotypes between healthy human individuals. TCRdb's copy holds only in-frame clones and misses some; the assay was immunoSEQ multiplex PCR. In the table there are under 2,500,000 clones, approximately 96% of which are singletons. Material: naive CD4+ T cells sorted from blood. The receptors derive from a man aged 18 to 30 in good health. Each CDR3 is given with its conserved first and last residue. D genes are given only for firm matches. For some rows the clone size is stated as once, few or many, or as a class when expanded; others skip it.

D gene: TRBD2
clone size: -
V gene: TRBV7-2
J gene: TRBJ2-3
CDR3 DNA: TGTGCCAGCAGCACCGGACTAGCGGGGACAGATACGCAGTATTTT
CDR3 protein: CASSTGLAGTDTQYF

D gene: -
clone size: -
V gene: TRBV2
J gene: TRBJ2-2
CDR3 DNA: TGTGCCAGCAGTGCTTACACCGGGGAGCTGTTTTTT
CDR3 protein: CASSAYTGELFF

D gene: TRBD1
clone size: -
V gene: TRBV5-1
J gene: TRBJ2-7
CDR3 DNA: TGCGCCAGCAGCACAGGGACAGGGGGCACATACGAGCAGTACTTC
CDR3 protein: CASSTGTGGTYEQYF

D gene: -
clone size: -
V gene: TRBV6-5
J gene: TRBJ2-7
CDR3 DNA: TGTGCCAGCAGAAAAGGTTCTACGAGCTTGAAGGGGCAGTACTTC
CDR3 protein: CASRKGSTSLKGQYF

D gene: -
clone size: -
V gene: TRBV5-1
J gene: TRBJ2-5
CDR3 DNA: TGCGCCAGCAGTGAGAGTAACCAAGAGACCCAGTACTTC
CDR3 protein: CASSESNQETQYF

D gene: -
clone size: few
V gene: TRBV10-3
J gene: TRBJ1-6
CDR3 DNA: TGTGCCATCCGTCAGGGTAACGATTCACCCCTCCACTTT
CDR3 protein: CAIRQGNDSPLHF

D gene: TRBD2
clone size: -
V gene: TRBV9
J gene: TRBJ2-2
CDR3 DNA: TGTGCCAGCAGCTCCCGGACTAGCGTGGGGAACACCGGGGAGCTGTTTTTT
CDR3 protein: CASSSRTSVGNTGELFF

D gene: TRBD1
clone size: -
V gene: TRBV5-1
J gene: TRBJ2-1
CDR3 DNA: TGCGCCAGCAGCGTGGAACCGGGACAGGGACCTGAGCAGTTCTTC
CDR3 protein: CASSVEPGQGPEQFF

D gene: -
clone size: -
V gene: TRBV28
J gene: TRBJ1-5
CDR3 DNA: TGTGCCAGCAGCCTACTAGGGCCCCAGCATTTT
CDR3 protein: CASSLLGPQHF

D gene: -
clone size: -
V gene: TRBV18
J gene: TRBJ2-2
CDR3 DNA: TGTGCCAGCTCACCAGGGGGGACGGACACCGGGGAGCTGTTTTTT
CDR3 protein: CASSPGGTDTGELFF

D gene: TRBD1
clone size: -
V gene: TRBV19
J gene: TRBJ2-7
CDR3 DNA: TGTGCCAGTAGTATGGACAGGGGGCGCAATGAGCAGTACTTC
CDR3 protein: CASSMDRGRNEQYF

D gene: TRBD1
clone size: -
V gene: TRBV6-6
J gene: TRBJ2-7
CDR3 DNA: TGTGCCAGCAGTTCAGGACAGGGCTACGAGCAGTACTTC
CDR3 protein: CASSSGQGYEQYF

D gene: -
clone size: -
V gene: TRBV10-3
J gene: TRBJ1-5
CDR3 DNA: TGTGCCATCAGCGAACAGGGTGGAGGGCAGCCCCAGCATTTT
CDR3 protein: CAISEQGGGQPQHF

D gene: -
clone size: -
V gene: TRBV11-2
J gene: TRBJ1-6
CDR3 DNA: TGTGCCAGCAGCTTAGGAACCAGGGAGAATTCACCCCTCCACTTT
CDR3 protein: CASSLGTRENSPLHF

D gene: -
clone size: few
V gene: TRBV18
J gene: TRBJ2-5
CDR3 DNA: TGTGCCAGCTCACCACAAGGCTTAGTGACCCAGTACTTC
CDR3 protein: CASSPQGLVTQYF

D gene: -
clone size: -
V gene: TRBV5-4
J gene: TRBJ2-3
CDR3 DNA: TGTGCCAGCAGCTTGGATTTCACAGATACGCAGTATTTT
CDR3 protein: CASSLDFTDTQYF

D gene: -
clone size: -
V gene: TRBV6-5
J gene: TRBJ1-1
CDR3 DNA: TGTGCCAGCAACAGAGGGGCCGCGAACACTGAAGCTTTCTTT
CDR3 protein: CASNRGAANTEAFF

D gene: -
clone size: once
V gene: TRBV6-1
J gene: TRBJ2-5
CDR3 DNA: TGTGCCAGCAGTGTAGGGGGTCTCCAAGAGACCCAGTACTTC
CDR3 protein: CASSVGGLQETQYF

D gene: -
clone size: once
V gene: TRBV7-7
J gene: TRBJ2-2
CDR3 DNA: TGTGCTAGCAGCACCGGACCGAGGACCGGGGAGCTGTTTTTT
CDR3 protein: CASSTGPRTGELFF

D gene: -
clone size: once
V gene: TRBV7-9
J gene: TRBJ1-5
CDR3 DNA: TGTGCCAGCAGCGCAGGAGGCGGGCCGCTTAATCAGCCCCAGCATTTT
CDR3 protein: CASSAGGGPLNQPQHF

D gene: -
clone size: -
V gene: TRBV19
J gene: TRBJ1-2
CDR3 DNA: TGTGCCAGTAGTATGTTCCCAGGGAGGGAACTAAACTATGGCTACACCTTC
CDR3 protein: CASSMFPGRELNYGYTF

D gene: -
clone size: -
V gene: TRBV6-1
J gene: TRBJ1-5
CDR3 DNA: TGTGCCAGCAGTGAAAGTTGGGGGGCTCATCAGCCCCAGCATTTT
CDR3 protein: CASSESWGAHQPQHF

D gene: TRBD1
clone size: -
V gene: TRBV6-6
J gene: TRBJ1-2
CDR3 DNA: TGTGCCAGCAGCCTACAGGGGGCGTATGGCTACACCTTC
CDR3 protein: CASSLQGAYGYTF

D gene: -
clone size: -
V gene: TRBV9
J gene: TRBJ2-4
CDR3 DNA: TGTGCCAGCAGCGTAGATCTTGAAAACATTCAGTACTTC
CDR3 protein: CASSVDLENIQYF

D gene: -
clone size: -
V gene: TRBV7-9
J gene: TRBJ2-7
CDR3 DNA: TGTGCCAGCAGCTTAGGGACTCCCGGCGAGCAGTACTTC
CDR3 protein: CASSLGTPGEQYF

D gene: -
clone size: -
V gene: TRBV9
J gene: TRBJ2-1
CDR3 DNA: TGTGCCAGCAGCTGGACTGCCCTTTCCTACAATGAGCAGTTCTTC
CDR3 protein: CASSWTALSYNEQFF

D gene: TRBD2
clone size: -
V gene: TRBV6-6
J gene: TRBJ2-1
CDR3 DNA: TGTGCCAGCGTGGGGCTAGCGGACTACAATGAGCAGTTCTTC
CDR3 protein: CASVGLADYNEQFF

D gene: TRBD1
clone size: -
V gene: TRBV9
J gene: TRBJ1-2
CDR3 DNA: TGTGCCAGCAGCGCCTTCCTAGAGAAGGGGGCCTATGGCTACACCTTC
CDR3 protein: CASSAFLEKGAYGYTF

D gene: -
clone size: -
V gene: TRBV6-1
J gene: TRBJ2-5
CDR3 DNA: TGTGCCAGCAGGCCGACTAGACAGTTGCAAGAGACCCAGTACTTC
CDR3 protein: CASRPTRQLQETQYF

D gene: -
clone size: once
V gene: TRBV7-2
J gene: TRBJ2-5
CDR3 DNA: TGTGCCAGCAGCTCCTACAGGGGACTGGGGGAGACCCAGTACTTC
CDR3 protein: CASSSYRGLGETQYF

D gene: -
clone size: -
V gene: TRBV30
J gene: TRBJ2-7
CDR3 DNA: TGTGCCTGGAGTGTACAAGGCCTCGGCTACGAGCAGTACTTC
CDR3 protein: CAWSVQGLGYEQYF

D gene: -
clone size: -
V gene: TRBV5-6
J gene: TRBJ2-3
CDR3 DNA: TGTGCCAGCAGCCCTGGATACGGATACCCCACAGATACGCAGTATTTT
CDR3 protein: CASSPGYGYPTDTQYF

D gene: -
clone size: -
V gene: TRBV5-6
J gene: TRBJ2-7
CDR3 DNA: TGTGCCAGCAGCTTGCGTACAGGGACCTACGAGCAGTACTTC
CDR3 protein: CASSLRTGTYEQYF

D gene: -
clone size: -
V gene: TRBV5-1
J gene: TRBJ1-6
CDR3 DNA: TGCGCCAGCAGCTTGGACACGGGCCCGGCCTATAATTCACCCCTCCACTTT
CDR3 protein: CASSLDTGPAYNSPLHF

D gene: TRBD2
clone size: -
V gene: TRBV27
J gene: TRBJ2-5
CDR3 DNA: TGTGCCAGCAGTTTACGGGCTAGCGGGAGTTTGGGGTCAGAGACCCAGTACTTC
CDR3 protein: CASSLRASGSLGSETQYF

D gene: -
clone size: -
V gene: TRBV7-6
J gene: TRBJ1-3
CDR3 DNA: TGTGCCAGCAGCTTAGTAAGGGCAGGGCGGACTGGAAACACCATATATTTT
CDR3 protein: CASSLVRAGRTGNTIYF

D gene: -
clone size: -
V gene: TRBV30
J gene: TRBJ1-2
CDR3 DNA: TGTGCCTGGAGTGGAAGGGTCTATGGCTACACCTTC
CDR3 protein: CAWSGRVYGYTF

D gene: -
clone size: -
V gene: TRBV27
J gene: TRBJ1-1
CDR3 DNA: TGTGCCAGCAGTGTTAAGGGACGAGGGACTGAAGCTTTCTTT
CDR3 protein: CASSVKGRGTEAFF

D gene: -
clone size: once
V gene: TRBV7-9
J gene: TRBJ1-2
CDR3 DNA: TGTGCCAGCAGCTTTCATGGGGTCAGCTTCTCTCGCTACACCTTC
CDR3 protein: CASSFHGVSFSRYTF

D gene: -
clone size: -
V gene: TRBV28
J gene: TRBJ1-2
CDR3 DNA: TGTGCCAGCAGTTGGGCCCAAGGCAAGGGCTACACCTTC
CDR3 protein: CASSWAQGKGYTF

D gene: -
clone size: -
V gene: TRBV13
J gene: TRBJ2-7
CDR3 DNA: TGTGCCAGCAGTACGGGACGGTCCTACGAGCAGTACTTC
CDR3 protein: CASSTGRSYEQYF

D gene: -
clone size: -
V gene: TRBV14
J gene: TRBJ2-3
CDR3 DNA: TGTGCCAGCAGCCTCCTTGGGGACACAGATACGCAGTATTTT
CDR3 protein: CASSLLGDTDTQYF